The entry below gives a single T cell receptor (beta chain) sequence along with its context. What it binds is unknown. Trimming at V came to 7 bases and at J to 1 base, leaving 17 bases not matched to a gene. Per germline, CDR1 SGHTA and CDR2 FQGNSA. There are 18 residues in the CDR3. This sample was taken from a study of cytomegalovirus exposure and HLA in healthy donors. Overall study context: An analysis done earlier identified fewer than 140 million unique TCR beta sequences from 150 million to 200 million T cells.

It was with 60 Vbeta and 13 Jbeta primers that the PCR ran. Clones were sequenced by immunoSEQ multiplex PCR, and TCRdb holds only the in-frame ones, with some missing. The sample has 150,000 or so clones, roughly 84% seen once. Overall study findings and caveats: The dataset shows that most TCR sequences were rare, while some public TCRs occurred in many donors. A later analysis found that most CMV-associated TCR beta chains appeared HLA-restricted.

The clonotype was recovered from a male donor in good health and CMV-seronegative. The chain combines TRBV7-2 with TRBJ2-7; the match to TRBD2 covers 9 bases. Sequencing input: PBMCs. This CDR3 reads CASTRWVAGETHSYEQYF. CDR3 in DNA: TGTGCCAGCACCCGCTGGGTAGCGGGAGAGACCCATTCCTACGAGCAGTACTTC.